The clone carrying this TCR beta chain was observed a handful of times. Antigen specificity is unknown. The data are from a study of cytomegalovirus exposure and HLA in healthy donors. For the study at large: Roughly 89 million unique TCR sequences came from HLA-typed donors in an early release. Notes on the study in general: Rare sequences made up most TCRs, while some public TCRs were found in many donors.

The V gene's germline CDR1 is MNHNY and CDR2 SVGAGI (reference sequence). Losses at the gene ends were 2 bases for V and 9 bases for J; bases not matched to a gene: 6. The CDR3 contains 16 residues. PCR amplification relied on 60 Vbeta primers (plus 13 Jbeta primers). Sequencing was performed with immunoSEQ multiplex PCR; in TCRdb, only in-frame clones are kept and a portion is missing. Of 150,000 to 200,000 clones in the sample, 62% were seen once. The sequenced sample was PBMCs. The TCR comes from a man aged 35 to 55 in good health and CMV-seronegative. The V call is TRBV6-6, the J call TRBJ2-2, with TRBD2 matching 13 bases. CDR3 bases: TGTGCCAGCAGTTACCCAGGGACTAGCGGGATCCGGGAGCTGTTTTTT. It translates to CASSYPGTSGIRELFF.